The TCR beta chain described here comes from a study of prognosis after radiotherapy for stage I lung cancer. Study information: It was considered that all non-small cell lung cancer patients were medically inoperable.

This clonotype was counted at least ten times. The V segment lost 2 bases and the J segment 4 bases; nucleotides outside the gene matches: 7. The CDR3 length is 16 residues. CDR1 and CDR2 from the germline V gene are KGHSH and LQKENI. CDR3 of TCR beta was amplified from genomic DNA via a two-round multiplex PCR. First-round PCR employed TRBV- and TRBJ-specific primers for each gene. One entry per CDR3 protein, called by TCRdb with MiXCR from the multiplex PCR reads. The table has about 14,000 distinct CDR3 sequences, around 54% seen once; the top ten hold roughly 24%. The source material was PBMCs, sampled before or after stereotactic body radiation therapy (not recorded which). The receptor's source is a donor over 45 with non-small cell lung cancer. The J gene is TRBJ1-5, the V gene TRBV18, with 8 positions matching TRBD1. CDR3 DNA: TGTGCCAGCTCACCATTCTCGACAGGGGATAATCAGCCCCAGCATTTT. It encodes CASSPFSTGDNQPQHF.